This TCR beta chain was profiled in a study of human T cells and chemical hapten exposure. About the research overall: Per-sample TCR yields varied mainly from small pooled library volume differences. The study's findings and limits: With DPC sensitization, TCRs exceeding 1 in 1000 frequency showed no change.

TCRdb re-derived calls from the RACE reads in MiXCR, one entry per CDR3 protein. The sample consists of fewer than 350,000 distinct CDR3 sequences, 7.5% to 8% of them appearing once. The CDR3 has 16 residues. Indicated time point: pre-sensitization, week 0. Treatment of the sample: therapeutic diphenylcyclopropenone sensitization with weekly scalp DPC. In its sample, this clonotype was seen many times. Its target is unknown. The source was whole blood, collected in connection with sensitization to the hapten diphenylcyclopropenone (DPC). This chain links TRBV21-1 with TRBJ2-1; TRBD1 reflects the table's D call only, with no check against the DNA. TRBV21-1 is given as a pseudogene. The sequence came from a man aged 18 to 29 with alopecia areata. Some clones in this sample may be carry-over from other donors' samples. CDR3 amino acids: CASRRWTESSYNEQFF. CDR3 DNA: TGTGCCAGCAGAAGGTGGACAGAGAGCTCCTACAATGAGCAGTTCTTC.